This passage covers 11 T cell receptor beta chains from one sample sequenced in a study of beta chain features in type 1 diabetes. Findings and limits, study-wide: TCRB CDR3s were moderately but significantly shorter in Type 1 diabetes patients in all four CD4+ subsets.

Their antigens remain unidentified. Expressed TCRB transcripts were sequenced because the entire RNA isolate underwent reverse transcription. Generated by immunoSEQ multiplex PCR, the TCRdb table keeps only in-frame clones and is missing some. The sample lists fewer than 30,000 clones, 69% occurring once. The sample comprised Tregs from blood. The receptors derive from a man younger than 30 with type 1 diabetes.

The J gene is TRBJ2-3, the V gene TRBV5-1, with TRBD2 matching 8 bases. The CDR3 is made up of 16 amino acids. V lost 0 bases to trimming and J lost 8 bases; unmatched junction nucleotides: 11. CDR1 is SGHRS and CDR2 is YFSETQ in the germline V gene. CDR3 region: CASSLAGGRSPGTQYF. The CDR3 DNA is TGCGCCAGCAGCTTGGCCGGCGGGAGGTCCCCCGGTACGCAGTATTTT.

The chain recombines TRBV7-2 with TRBJ2-7; D possibly corresponds to TRBD1 (6 bases). CDR1 SGHTA and CDR2 FQGNSA come from the germline V gene. The CDR3 covers 14 residues. V was shortened by 4 bases and J by 3 bases, with 13 bases between the two germline ends. The CDR3 reads CASSSSTGLYEQYF. Here the CDR3 DNA reads TGTGCCAGCAGCTCATCGACAGGACTCTACGAGCAGTACTTC.

The rearrangement links TRBV30 to TRBJ2-5; 8 bases align to TRBD1. Trimming cost V 5 bases and J 6 bases; bases outside gene matches: 5. Germline lookup yields CDR1 GTSNPN and CDR2 SVGIG (reference sequence). The CDR3 is made up of 12 amino acids. CDR3 region: CAWGQGGKTQYF. The CDR3 coding sequence is TGTGCCTGGGGACAGGGAGGAAAGACCCAGTACTTC.

The V gene is TRBV10-2, the J gene TRBJ2-7; 14 bases line up with TRBD2. After removal of 3 bases from V and 7 bases from J, the junction contained 5 bases not matched to a gene. CDR3 length: 15 amino acids. The germline V gene encodes CDR1 WSHSY and CDR2 SAAADI. The CDR3 nucleotides read TGCGCCAGCAGTGACCTGGGACTAGCGGGGGATGAGCAGTACTTC. As protein: CASSDLGLAGDEQYF.

J is TRBJ2-3 and V is TRBV4-3; 10 nucleotides line up with TRBD2. CDR1 and CDR2 from the germline V gene are LGHNA and YSLEER. The CDR3 contains 17 residues. Trimming at V came to 0 bases and at J to 4 bases, leaving 7 bases not matched to a gene. The CDR3 reads CASSQDPSGGASDTQYF. In DNA form, the CDR3 reads TGCGCCAGCAGCCAAGACCCGAGCGGGGGGGCATCAGATACGCAGTATTTT.

The rearrangement joins TRBV11-2 to TRBJ2-7; maybe TRBD2 (7 bases). The V gene's germline CDR1 is SGHAT and CDR2 FQNNGV. The CDR3 runs 13 residues. V was cut by 4 bases and J by 6 bases, with 13 bases left in between. This CDR3 is CASSSSRGAEQYF. CDR3 nucleotides: TGTGCCAGCAGCTCGTCCCGGGGGGCCGAGCAGTACTTC.

This sequence joins TRBV18 and TRBJ2-7, with 7 bases that match TRBD1. The CDR3 consists of 14 residues. V was pared by 3 bases and J by 4 bases, with 6 bases of the junction left unmatched. Germline-derived CDR1 and CDR2 are KGHSH and LQKENI. The CDR3 nucleotides are TGTGCCAGCTCACCGGGACAGTCAGTATACGAGCAGTACTTC. Protein sequence: CASSPGQSVYEQYF.

The chain is built from TRBV2 and TRBJ2-5; D unclear. The ends were cut back, 3 bases at V and 5 bases at J, with 16 bases in the middle. Germline CDR1 reads SNHLY; CDR2 reads FYNNEI. This CDR3 is built from 15 residues. Written as DNA, the CDR3 is TGTGCCAGCAGTGATGCGGTCCTATTGCGGGAGACCCAGTACTTC. Its translation: CASSDAVLLRETQYF.

This clone was detected once. This chain joins TRBV6-6 and TRBJ2-7; 11 bases map to TRBD2. The germline gives CDR1 MNHNY, CDR2 SVGAGI (reference sequence). Germline trimming cut 0 bases from V and 3 bases from J; bases unmatched to any gene: 1. The CDR3 consists of 15 residues. The CDR3 nucleotides read TGTGCCAGCAGTTACTCGACTAGCGGGAACTACGAGCAGTACTTC. This codes for CASSYSTSGNYEQYF.

The genes are TRBV18 and TRBJ2-1; possible D gene TRBD1, 6 bases. Deletions cut 3 bases from V and 4 bases from J, with 16 bases between. Germline lookup yields CDR1 KGHSH and CDR2 LQKENI. The CDR3 runs 16 residues. The CDR3 is CASSPPKDRAYNEQFF. The DNA of the CDR3 is TGTGCCAGCTCACCGCCGAAGGACAGAGCGTACAATGAGCAGTTCTTC.

A few counts support this clone. This chain connects TRBV19 to TRBJ1-2; 8 bases are a match to TRBD1. Germline loops: CDR1 LNHDA, CDR2 SQIVND (reference sequence). The CDR3 is 14 residues long. The J segment lost 4 bases and the V segment lost 6 bases, leaving 7 bases of the junction unmatched. The CDR3 protein is CASRDRALSYGYTF. In nucleotides, the CDR3 is TGTGCCAGTAGGGACAGGGCCCTCTCCTATGGCTACACCTTC.